The source of this T cell receptor (beta chain) is a study of PD-1 blockade in classical Hodgkin lymphoma. The protocol was immunoSEQ multiplex PCR, while the TCRdb copy is restricted to in-frame clones and leaves out a portion. The data hold about 40,000 clones, with 60% to 85% observed a single time. Trimming took off 8 bases at V and 4 bases at J, with 15 bases between the two ends. This CDR3 has 13 amino acids. In germline, CDR1 is MGHDK, CDR2 SYGVNS. With no exception, relapse followed autologous stem cell transplantation in all patients, and brentuximab vedotin exposure varied. Best overall response was complete response, partial response or progressive disease in these relapsed/refractory classical Hodgkin lymphoma patients. Details on this clone: The antigen is unknown.

Whole-study results and caveats: Possibly reflecting disease activity or prior therapy, repertoire differences have causes that remain undefined. Baseline diversity in complete responders resembled that of newly diagnosed patients. The authors excluded patients who started nivolumab under 1 year after ASCT.

The chain uses TRBV25-1 and TRBJ2-7; D remains unclear. The receptor was isolated from a human donor with classical Hodgkin lymphoma. The sequencing used peripheral blood mononuclear cells (PBMCs), collected at baseline. The CDR3 reads CASSPAQVYEQYF. CDR3 in DNA: TGTGCCAGCTCTCCGGCCCAGGTTTACGAGCAGTACTTC.